The 21 T cell receptor beta chains below were found in one sample sequenced in a study of T cells after yellow fever vaccination (dated by TCRdb to the late 2010s). In light of the paper, this sample's treatment or condition label describes: live attenuated yellow fever vaccine strain. The library was prepared using 5' RACE. Data came from an Illumina HiSeq 2500. TCRdb trimmed public reads at Q25 via fastp, called clones via MiXCR and kept in-frame beta chains. Here each entry gathers all rows of one CDR3 protein and keeps the most common genes and DNA. The sample table lists just under 600,000 distinct CDR3 sequences, approximately 13% of them with a count of one. The ten most abundant clones make up around 15% of the sample. The input for sequencing was PBMCs, taken on the day of the yellow fever booster vaccination. Receptors originate from a man between 25 and 39 years old who received the YFV17D yellow fever vaccine.

This chain joins TRBV12-5 and TRBJ2-1, with 10 bases identical to TRBD2. Per germline, CDR1 LGHNT and CDR2 FRNRAP. Trimming took 1 base from V and 2 from J; bases not matched to a gene: 5. The CDR3 is 17 amino acids. The DNA for the CDR3 is TGTGCTAGTGGTTTGGCCTCACTAGCGGGAACCTACAATGAGCAGTTCTTC. Protein sequence: CASGLASLAGTYNEQFF.

V gene TRBV6-1 combines with J gene TRBJ2-1, with TRBD1 matching over 10 bases. Germline CDR1 reads MNHNS; CDR2 reads SASEGT. The CDR3 is 15 amino acids. J lost 2 bases, V lost 9 bases, and 7 bases had no gene match. CDR3 protein: CARRMDRGAYNEQFF. The CDR3 coding sequence is TGTGCCAGGAGAATGGACAGGGGGGCCTACAATGAGCAGTTCTTC.

V is TRBV15 and J is TRBJ1-2; D might be TRBD1 (5 bases). The germline V gene encodes CDR1 LNHNV and CDR2 YYDKDF (reference sequence). This CDR3 contains 15 residues. V was pared by 5 bases and J by 2 bases, with 15 bases between. CDR3 loop: CATSPGGRANYGYTF. In DNA, the CDR3 is TGTGCCACCAGCCCCGGCGGCAGGGCCAACTATGGCTACACCTTC. The complete variable domain, with remaining parts taken from reference TRBV15 and TRBJ1-2, reads DAMVIQNPRYQVTQFGKPVTLSCSQTLNHNVMYWYQQKSSQAPKLLFHYYDKDFNNEADTPDNFQSRRPNTSFCFLDIRSPGLGDTAMYLCATSPGGRANYGYTFGSGTRLTVV.

This clonotype was picked up a small number of times. The chain is built from TRBV5-1 and TRBJ1-1; 7 nucleotides agree with TRBD1. The V gene end was trimmed by 4 bases and the J gene end by 3 bases; junction bases not matched to a gene: 6. Germline-derived CDR1 and CDR2 are SGHRS and YFSETQ. CDR3 length: 14 amino acids. CDR3 region: CASSEGARDTEAFF. The CDR3 DNA reads TGCGCCAGCAGCGAGGGGGCGCGGGACACTGAAGCTTTCTTT. The entire variable domain, with the rest obtained from reference TRBV5-1 and TRBJ1-1, is as follows: KAGVTQTPRYLIKTRGQQVTLSCSPISGHRSVSWYQQTPGQGLQFLFEYFSETQRNKGNFPGRFSGRQFSNSRSEMNVSTLELGDSALYLCASSEGARDTEAFFGQGTRLTVV.

The rearrangement joins TRBV7-2 to TRBJ1-2; 8 bases match TRBD1. This CDR3 has 17 residues. CDR1 SGHTA and CDR2 FQGNSA come from the germline V gene. The V gene end was trimmed by 2 bases and the J gene end by 4 bases; junction bases not matched to a gene: 12. CDR3 protein: CASSLTISAGGSYGYTF. DNA of the CDR3: TGTGCCAGCAGCTTAACAATATCCGCAGGGGGCAGCTATGGCTACACCTTC. The full variable domain, rest sourced from reference TRBV7-2 and TRBJ1-2, is GAGVSQSPSNKVTEKGKDVELRCDPISGHTALYWYRQSLGQGLEFLIYFQGNSAPDKSGLPSDRFSAERTGGSVSTLTIQRTQQEDSAVYLCASSLTISAGGSYGYTFGSGTRLTVV.

The chain combines TRBV7-3 with TRBJ2-3; no clear D. V lost 0 bases and J lost 6, with 7 bases in between. The germline V gene encodes CDR1 SGHTA and CDR2 FQGTGA. The CDR3 covers 13 residues. The CDR3 DNA sequence: TGTGCCAGCAGCTTAACCCGCCCGGATACGCAGTATTTT. Protein: CASSLTRPDTQYF.

The V call is TRBV6-1, the J call TRBJ1-4, with 7 nucleotides matching TRBD1. The CDR3 runs to 16 residues. Trimming took 5 bases from V and 8 from J; bases not matched to a gene: 14. CDR1 and CDR2 from the germline V gene are MNHNS and SASEGT. CDR3 region: CASSPSWRGLNEKLFF. DNA for the CDR3: TGTGCCAGCAGTCCTTCGTGGAGGGGGCTTAACGAAAAACTGTTTTTT.

The chain links TRBV20-1 to TRBJ1-5; TRBD1 matches 10 bases. The germline V gene has CDR1 DFQATT and CDR2 SNEGSKA (reference sequence). The V and J ends lost 5 bases and 7 bases, in that order; junction bases with no gene match: 5. The CDR3 totals 13 residues. Here the CDR3 DNA reads TGCAGTGCTGGGGACAGGGGTTCACAGCCCCAGCATTTT. It codes for CSAGDRGSQPQHF.

The genes are TRBV11-2 and TRBJ2-3; the D gene is possibly TRBD1 (5 bases). CDR1 is SGHAT, CDR2 FQNNGV, per germline. The ends were cut back, 1 base at V and 2 bases at J, with 10 bases in the middle. CDR3 length: 15 amino acids. This CDR3 is CASSLVDRSTDTQYF. The CDR3 bases are TGTGCCAGCAGCTTAGTTGACAGATCCACAGATACGCAGTATTTT.

In this sample, this clonotype turned up a few times. This chain uses TRBV18 with TRBJ2-4; 8 bases line up with TRBD1. CDR1 is KGHSH and CDR2 is LQKENI in the germline V gene. CDR3 length equals 16 residues. Trimming at V came to 3 bases and at J to 8 bases, leaving 12 bases not matched to a gene. CDR3 residues: CASSPSRGRSSDIQYF. CDR3 sequence (DNA): TGTGCCAGCTCACCGTCCAGGGGGCGAAGTAGTGACATTCAGTACTTC.

This clonotype was seen a handful of times. This chain uses TRBV7-9 with TRBJ2-7; D gene ambiguous. The V and J ends lost 3 bases and 5 bases respectively, with 11 bases between them. The CDR3 consists of 13 residues. Germline lookup yields CDR1 SEHNR and CDR2 FQNEAQ (reference sequence). In DNA, the CDR3 is TGTGCCAGCAGCTTCCTTGGCCCGGACGAGCAGTACTTC. Translated: CASSFLGPDEQYF.

This chain uses TRBV24-1 with TRBJ2-7, with unresolved D. Germline CDR1 reads KGHDR; CDR2 reads SFDVKD. The CDR3 contains 11 residues. V shed 4 bases and J shed 4 bases, with 4 bases lying between them. This CDR3 reads CATSDRYEQYF. CDR3 coding DNA: TGTGCCACCAGTGACAGGTACGAGCAGTACTTC.

V and J are TRBV9 and TRBJ2-5; the D gene could be TRBD1 or TRBD2 (5 bases each). Trimming removed 3 bases from V and 1 base from J, with 10 bases in between. The CDR3 covers 14 residues. Germline CDR1 SGDLS, CDR2 YYNGEE. The CDR3 coding sequence is TGTGCCAGCAGCGGAGGGGTCCTCCAAGAGACCCAGTACTTC. It specifies CASSGGVLQETQYF.

This clonotype turned up a few times. This rearrangement joins TRBV29-1 to TRBJ2-7; no reliable D call. Per the germline V gene, CDR1 is SQVTM and CDR2 is ANQGSEA. Trimming cost V 7 bases and J 7 bases, with 23 bases left between them. The CDR3 covers 14 residues. The DNA for the CDR3 is TGCAGCGCCAAAGCCGGGCCCGCGTCGCGGGAGCAGTACTTC. This translates into CSAKAGPASREQYF.

A single count supports this clonotype. This chain joins TRBV3-1 and TRBJ1-5, with D perhaps matching TRBD1 (6 bases). Per the germline V gene, CDR1 is LGHDT and CDR2 is YNNKEL (reference sequence). The V and J ends lost 2 bases and 8 bases respectively, with 19 bases between them. There are 16 residues in the CDR3. CDR3 region: CASSQLGGGAVKPQHF. The CDR3 DNA follows: TGTGCCAGCAGCCAACTTGGGGGGGGGGCGGTAAAGCCCCAGCATTTT.

This clonotype was observed a few times. The chain recombines TRBV15 with TRBJ2-7, with D tentatively TRBD2 (5 bases). Trimming removed 6 bases from V and 3 bases from J, with 12 bases in between. Germline CDR1 reads LNHNV; CDR2 reads YYDKDF (reference sequence). CDR3 size: 13 residues. The CDR3, as DNA: TGTGCCACCAGGGAGGCGGTGCACTACGAGCAGTACTTC. It translates to CATREAVHYEQYF.

The gene calls are TRBV11-1 and TRBJ2-5, with D perhaps matching TRBD1 (6 bases). V lost 0 bases and J lost 0, with 11 bases in between. The CDR3 spans 16 residues. CDR1 SGHAT and CDR2 FQDESV come from the germline V gene (reference sequence). CDR3 protein: CASSLAGQMYQETQYF. In DNA form, the CDR3 reads TGTGCCAGCAGCTTAGCAGGACAGATGTACCAAGAGACCCAGTACTTC.

This clonotype was seen a few times. The J gene is TRBJ2-7, the V gene TRBV6-2 or TRBV6-3, with 9 bases matching TRBD2. Germline CDR1 reads MNHEY; CDR2 reads SVGEGT. The CDR3 is 15 residues long. The V segment lost 1 base and the J segment 5 bases; nucleotides outside the gene matches: 6. CDR3 DNA sequence: TGTGCCAGCAGTTACTTGCGGGAGGGCGTCGACGAGCAGTACTTC. It specifies CASSYLREGVDEQYF.

This clonotype was seen only a few times. The J gene is TRBJ2-4, the V gene TRBV5-5; TRBD1 or TRBD2 may be the D gene (5 bases each). The CDR3 length is 14 residues. The V and J ends lost 2 bases and 5 bases respectively, with 11 bases between them. Germline V gene lookup returns CDR1 SGHKS and CDR2 YYEKEE (reference sequence). CDR3 sequence (DNA): TGTGCCAGCAGCTTTATTTTGGGGGAAAACATTCAGTACTTC. This gives the protein CASSFILGENIQYF.

The chain joins TRBV6-5 to TRBJ2-2; 7 bases match TRBD2. The length of the CDR3 is 16 residues. Germline-derived CDR1 and CDR2 are MNHEY and SVGAGI. The V segment lost 4 bases and the J segment 4 bases; nucleotides outside the gene matches: 9. CDR3 sequence (DNA): TGTGCCAGCAGTTTCGCGGGAGCGTCTGGCACCGGGGAGCTGTTTTTT. Translated, it gives CASSFAGASGTGELFF.

This clonotype turned up a few times. This rearrangement joins TRBV7-6 to TRBJ2-1, with D perhaps TRBD1 or TRBD2 (6 bases each). The V end lost 2 bases, the J end lost 0 bases, and 14 bases lay between the germline ends. CDR1 is SGHVS and CDR2 is FNYEAQ in the germline V gene. CDR3 length equals 17 residues. The CDR3 protein is CASSLSRGGSSYNEQFF. CDR3 DNA sequence: TGTGCCAGCAGCTTATCTCGAGGGGGGAGCTCCTACAATGAGCAGTTCTTC.